Following are 21 T cell receptor beta chains from one sample sequenced in a study of blood T cell repertoires in COVID-19. Sequencing used immunoSEQ multiplex PCR; TCRdb keeps in-frame clones, though not all of them. Among about 170,000 clones, around 86% were seen once, and the ten largest hold 2.5%. Input material: peripheral blood. The source of these receptors is a woman of 80 years or more with COVID-19, enrolled during active disease.

The rearrangement joins TRBV12-3 or TRBV12-4 to TRBJ1-5, with D possibly being TRBD1 (6 bases). This CDR3 comprises 13 residues. Trimming pared 5 bases from V and 7 bases from J, leaving 12 bases between. The chain's CDR3 is CASSADRTQPQHF. CDR3 DNA: TGTGCCAGCAGTGCTGACAGGACCCAGCCCCAGCATTTT.

The J gene is TRBJ1-4, the V gene TRBV3-1 (or the pseudogene TRBV3-2); maybe TRBD1 (5 bases). Germline-derived CDR1 and CDR2 are LGHDT and YNNKEL (reference sequence). This CDR3 has 15 residues. V was clipped by 4 bases and J by 3 bases, with 12 bases between them. CDR3 DNA sequence: TGTGCCAGCAGCCCCTACACGGGGGCTAATGAAAAACTGTTTTTT. As protein: CASSPYTGANEKLFF.

The chain carries TRBV2 and TRBJ2-2; D unresolved. V lost 5 bases, J lost 1 base, and 5 bases lay in between. Germline V gives CDR1 SNHLY, CDR2 FYNNEI. The CDR3 extends over 13 amino acids. The DNA of the CDR3 is TGTGCCAGCAGTCGACAGAACACCGGGGAGCTGTTTTTT. As protein: CASSRQNTGELFF.

The chain has TRBV20-1 and TRBJ2-5; D perhaps matches TRBD1 (5 bases). Germline-derived CDR1 and CDR2 are DFQATT and SNEGSKA (reference sequence). This CDR3 has 13 residues. V was pared by 3 bases and J by 2 bases, with 10 bases between. The CDR3 region has the DNA TGCAGTGCTAGTGAGCAGGGTCAAGAGACCCAGTACTTC. This codes for CSASEQGQETQYF.

The chain carries TRBV27 and TRBJ2-1; TRBD2 aligns across 14 bases. V shed 7 bases, J shed 9 bases, and the junction held 11 bases outside the gene matches. Looked up from germline, CDR1 is MNHEY and CDR2 is SMNVEV (reference sequence). The CDR3 is made up of 16 amino acids. The CDR3 nucleotides are TGTGCCAGCACCCCCTCCGGGACTAGCGGGAGAGGTGAGCAGTTCTTC. Residues: CASTPSGTSGRGEQFF.

V is TRBV6-5 and J is TRBJ2-7; D is uncertain. The CDR3 totals 14 residues. The V gene lost 3 bases and the J gene lost 2 bases, with 11 bases spanning the gap. Germline lookup yields CDR1 MNHEY and CDR2 SVGAGI. CDR3 in DNA: TGTGCCAGCAGTTATGGCTCGGGTACCTACGAGCAGTACTTC. Its translation: CASSYGSGTYEQYF.

V and J are TRBV29-1 and TRBJ2-7; weak D call: TRBD2 (6 bases). V lost 5 bases to trimming and J lost 6 bases, with 14 bases between them. The CDR3 runs to 12 residues. Germline CDR1 is SQVTM and CDR2 is ANQGSEA. The CDR3 DNA is TGCAGCGTTCGGGGGACCACCACCGAGCAGTACTTC. Translated: CSVRGTTTEQYF.

The V call is TRBV7-9, the J call TRBJ2-7, with 9 bases that match TRBD2. The CDR3 has 15 residues. The ends lost 5 bases at V and 3 bases at J; junction bases unmatched: 8. Germline V gene sequence: CDR1 SEHNR, CDR2 FQNEAQ (reference sequence). The CDR3 spells CASSTTSGGDYEQYF. In DNA form, the CDR3 reads TGTGCCAGCAGCACGACTAGCGGAGGAGACTACGAGCAGTACTTC.

The CDR3 DNA is TGTGCCAGCAGCGTTTCTCTAACGTATGGCTACACCTTC. Translated, it gives CASSVSLTYGYTF. This sequence joins TRBV9 and TRBJ1-2; D unclear. Germline CDR1 SGDLS, CDR2 YYNGEE. CDR3 size: 13 residues. Trimming removed 2 bases from V and 5 bases from J, with 10 bases in between. Complete variable domain (other parts from reference TRBV9 and TRBJ1-2): DSGVTQTPKHLITATGQRVTLRCSPRSGDLSVYWYQQSLDQGLQFLIQYYNGEERAKGNILERFSAQQFPDLHSELNLSSLELGDSALYFCASSVSLTYGYTFGSGTRLTVV.

The V call is TRBV18, the J call TRBJ2-7; D remains unclear. Per germline, CDR1 KGHSH and CDR2 LQKENI. The CDR3 sequence is 12 residues long. V gave up 2 bases and J gave up 3 bases, with 5 bases separating them. The CDR3 coding sequence is TGTGCCAGCTCACCAGGCCTCTACGAGCAGTACTTC. Its translation: CASSPGLYEQYF. Looking up the rest from reference TRBV18 and TRBJ2-7 gives the full variable domain: NAGVMQNPRHLVRRRGQEARLRCSPMKGHSHVYWYRQLPEEGLKFMVYLQKENIIDESGMPKERFSAEFPKEGPSILRIQQVVRGDSAAYFCASSPGLYEQYFGPGTRLTVT.

The J gene is TRBJ1-5, the V gene TRBV28; 7 nucleotides align to TRBD1. V shed 5 bases and J 2 bases; nucleotides not matched to a gene: 15. CDR1 is MDHEN and CDR2 is SYDVKM in the germline V gene. This CDR3 comprises 18 residues. In nucleotides, the CDR3 is TGTGCCAGCAGTGTGGGAGGCCGCAGGGGGTTCCGCAATCAGCCCCAGCATTTT. As protein: CASSVGGRRGFRNQPQHF.

The gene calls are TRBV7-9 and TRBJ2-3, with D possibly being TRBD1 (6 bases). In germline, CDR1 is SEHNR, CDR2 FQNEAQ (reference sequence). The CDR3 spans 10 residues. V lost 8 bases and J 6 bases, leaving 6 bases between the germline ends. The CDR3: CASQGDTQYF. Written as DNA, the CDR3 is TGTGCCAGCCAGGGGGATACGCAGTATTTT.

V gene TRBV6-5 combines with J gene TRBJ1-5, with 8 bases matching TRBD1. Germline assignment: CDR1 MNHEY and CDR2 SVGAGI. Losses at the gene ends were 6 bases for V and 5 bases for J; bases not matched to a gene: 6. The CDR3 runs 14 residues. The CDR3, as DNA: TGTGCCAGCAGCCTAGGGACAGGTGATCAGCCCCAGCATTTT. This encodes CASSLGTGDQPQHF.

This chain joins TRBV10-3 and TRBJ1-2; 7 bases are shared with TRBD1. Germline V gene lookup returns CDR1 ENHRY and CDR2 SYGVKD. The CDR3 has 13 residues. Unmatched junction bases numbered 6, after V lost 7 bases and J lost 4 bases. The CDR3 region has the DNA TGTGCCATCACCGGACAGGCGGGCTATGGCTACACCTTC. Its translation is CAITGQAGYGYTF.

The genes are TRBV28 and TRBJ2-5; 7 bases line up with TRBD1. The CDR3 runs to 16 residues. Germline lookup yields CDR1 MDHEN and CDR2 SYDVKM. V dropped 3 bases and J dropped 2; count of bases not matched to a gene: 9. In nucleotides, the CDR3 is TGTGCCAGCAGTTTCCTAATGACAGGGCGGCAAGAGACCCAGTACTTC. Translated: CASSFLMTGRQETQYF. Full variable domain (remainder filled in from reference TRBV28 and TRBJ2-5): DVKVTQSSRYLVKRTGEKVFLECVQDMDHENMFWYRQDPGLGLRLIYFSYDVKMKEKGDIPEGYSVSREKKERFSLILESASTNQTSMYLCASSFLMTGRQETQYFGPGTRLLVL.

The chain joins TRBV9 to TRBJ1-2, with 9 bases aligning to TRBD1. CDR3 length: 15 amino acids. V lost 4 bases to trimming and J lost 6 bases; unmatched junction nucleotides: 10. Germline CDR1 and CDR2: SGDLS and YYNGEE. The CDR3 reads CASSYRGTGSDGYTF. Here the CDR3 DNA reads TGTGCCAGCAGCTACCGAGGGACAGGGTCCGATGGCTACACCTTC.

This clone came up once. The chain joins TRBV5-1 to TRBJ1-3, with 8 bases aligning to TRBD1. This CDR3 comprises 15 residues. The germline CDR1 and CDR2 sequences are SGHRS and YFSETQ. J lost 4 bases, V lost 0 bases, and 3 bases had no gene match. CDR3 coding DNA: TGCGCCAGCAGCTTGGAGACAGGGGTCGGAAACACCATATATTTT. Translated, it gives CASSLETGVGNTIYF. The variable domain in full, with the rest retrieved from reference TRBV5-1 and TRBJ1-3, is KAGVTQTPRYLIKTRGQQVTLSCSPISGHRSVSWYQQTPGQGLQFLFEYFSETQRNKGNFPGRFSGRQFSNSRSEMNVSTLELGDSALYLCASSLETGVGNTIYFGEGSWLTVV.

The V gene is TRBV5-1, the J gene TRBJ2-5; 7 bases agree with TRBD1. After removal of 4 bases from V and 5 bases from J, the junction contained 11 bases not matched to a gene. Germline values: CDR1 SGHRS, CDR2 YFSETQ. This CDR3 contains 15 residues. CDR3 sequence (DNA): TGCGCCAGCAGCAAAACCCGGGACAGTTGGGAGACCCAGTACTTC. It translates to CASSKTRDSWETQYF.

The chain joins TRBV6-1 to TRBJ2-7; TRBD2 agrees at 10 bases. In germline, CDR1 is MNHNS, CDR2 SASEGT. The CDR3 extends over 19 amino acids. V was clipped by 2 bases and J by 3 bases; unmatched bases: 16. As DNA, the CDR3 is TGTGCCAGCAGTGAACGGGGTGGGCGGGGGGCTAGCGGGAGCTACGAGCAGTACTTC. It encodes CASSERGGRGASGSYEQYF.

The rearrangement links TRBV6-4 to TRBJ2-5; a weak D match, TRBD2 (5 bases). This CDR3 contains 13 residues. Germline V gene sequence: CDR1 MRHNA, CDR2 SNTAGT. The V end lost 2 bases, the J end lost 7 bases, and 11 bases lay between the germline ends. The CDR3, as DNA: TGTGCCAGCAGTGACGGACGGGGTGGGACCCAGTACTTC. Encoded protein: CASSDGRGGTQYF.

J is TRBJ2-3 and V is TRBV5-1; D gene ambiguous. CDR1 SGHRS and CDR2 YFSETQ come from the germline V gene. V dropped 0 bases and J dropped 4 bases, with 9 bases sitting between them. There are 14 residues in the CDR3. The CDR3 region is CASSLGHSADTQYF. In DNA form, the CDR3 reads TGCGCCAGCAGCTTGGGACATTCAGCAGATACGCAGTATTTT.